The 20 T cell receptor beta chains below all came from one sample that was sequenced in a study of Graves' ophthalmopathy and Graves' hyperthyroidism. RNA transcripts served as template for amplifying TCR beta CDR3 sequences. In the first round, RT-PCR was carried out with HTBI primers, and a multiplex PCR formed the second round. In TCRdb, the multiplex PCR reads were re-called with MiXCR into one record per CDR3 protein. The sample has hundreds of thousands of distinct CDR3 sequences; about two fifths are singletons. The sample taken for sequencing was peripheral blood. These receptor sequences come from an adult man with Graves' ophthalmopathy.

The chain has TRBV5-1 and TRBJ2-5; a weak D match, TRBD2 (6 bases). V lost 3 bases and J lost 9, with 15 bases in between. The CDR3 contains 13 residues. Germline V gene data show CDR1 as SGHRS and CDR2 as YFSETQ. The CDR3 nucleotides are TGCGCCAGCAGCTGGGGGGTGAATCAGCCCCAGTACTTC. It translates to CASSWGVNQPQYF.

To note about this clonotype: Being one base from a much bigger clone, this may be a read error. The rearrangement uses TRBV7-9 and TRBJ2-2; D unresolved. CDR3 length: 16 amino acids. Looked up from germline, CDR1 is SEHNR and CDR2 is FQNEAQ (reference sequence). The chain's CDR3 is CANSLGLGAHTGELFF. In nucleotides, the CDR3 is TGTGCCAACAGCTTGGGCTTGGGTGCACACACCGGGGAGCTGTTTTTT.

This clonotype showed up just a few times. V and J are TRBV29-1 and TRBJ1-3; D not resolved. Per the germline V gene, CDR1 is SQVTM and CDR2 is ANQGSEA. V was shortened by 5 bases and J by 1 base, with 9 bases between the two germline ends. The CDR3 is 13 amino acids. In DNA form, the CDR3 reads TGCAGCGTTCGACGGCAGTCTGGAAACACCATATATTTT. This encodes CSVRRQSGNTIYF.

The V and J genes are TRBV9 and TRBJ2-7, with D possibly TRBD2 on 6 matching bases. The V end lost 4 bases, the J end lost 4 bases, and 18 bases lay between the germline ends. The CDR3 runs to 15 residues. Looked up from germline, CDR1 is SGDLS and CDR2 is YYNGEE. This CDR3 reads CASSLAGPGGYEQYF. The DNA of the CDR3 is TGTGCCAGCAGCTTAGCCGGGCCCGGGGGTTACGAGCAGTACTTC.

The chain joins TRBV25-1 to TRBJ2-5, with D possibly being TRBD2 (6 bases). The CDR3 sequence is 12 residues long. V gave up 8 bases and J gave up 1 base, with 8 bases separating them. CDR1 is MGHDK, CDR2 SYGVNS, per germline. The CDR3 DNA follows: TGTGCCAGCGGGGGGATCCAAGAGACCCAGTACTTC. Translation gives CASGGIQETQYF.

The genes are TRBV30 and TRBJ1-3; maybe TRBD1 (5 bases). CDR3 size: 12 residues. CDR1 is GTSNPN and CDR2 is SVGIG in the germline V gene (reference sequence). Trimming left V 5 bases short and J 2 bases short, with 7 bases between. CDR3 sequence: CAWLTAGNTIYF. DNA of the CDR3: TGTGCCTGGTTGACAGCTGGAAACACCATATATTTT.

This clonotype was counted many times. The chain couples TRBV10-3 to TRBJ2-5, with a tentative D call TRBD2 (6 bases). Trimming removed 9 bases at V and 4 bases at J, with 15 bases between. CDR1 and CDR2 from the germline V gene are ENHRY and SYGVKD. This CDR3 comprises 13 residues. The DNA for the CDR3 is TGTGCCATAGCCTCGGGGGACCCAGAGACCCAGTACTTC. Protein product: CAIASGDPETQYF.

The chain combines TRBV30 with TRBJ2-5; D remains unclear. CDR1 GTSNPN and CDR2 SVGIG come from the germline V gene (reference sequence). This CDR3 has 11 residues. V lost 4 bases and J lost 5, with 8 bases in between. CDR3 amino acids: CAWNERETQYF. CDR3 coding DNA: TGTGCCTGGAACGAGAGGGAGACCCAGTACTTC.

This clonotype was seen a single time. This sequence joins TRBV2 and TRBJ2-5, with 8 bases identical to TRBD2. The CDR3 is made up of 16 amino acids. Germline values: CDR1 SNHLY, CDR2 FYNNEI. The V and J ends lost 2 bases and 0 bases, in that order; junction bases with no gene match: 5. The CDR3 protein is CASSEWASGYQETQYF. The CDR3 nucleotides read TGTGCCAGCAGTGAATGGGCTAGCGGGTACCAAGAGACCCAGTACTTC.

This clonotype was seen ten or more times. The chain joins TRBV25-1 to TRBJ1-1, with D unresolved. V gave up 2 bases and J gave up 3 bases, with 7 bases separating them. Germline CDR1 and CDR2: MGHDK and SYGVNS. This CDR3 is 13 amino acids long. CDR3 loop: CASSEGDYTEAFF. The CDR3 DNA reads TGTGCCAGCAGTGAAGGGGATTACACTGAAGCTTTCTTT.

The chain carries TRBV6-1 and TRBJ1-5; 10 bases are a match to TRBD1. This CDR3 region has 16 residues. The germline V gene has CDR1 MNHNS and CDR2 SASEGT. Here the CDR3 reads CARVGTGDYRSQPQHF. Written as DNA, the CDR3 is TGTGCTAGGGTAGGGACAGGGGATTACAGAAGTCAGCCCCAGCATTTT.

The gene calls are TRBV29-1 and TRBJ2-3; 8 bases fit TRBD1. V shed 4 bases, J shed 4 bases, and the junction held 4 bases outside the gene matches. The V gene's germline CDR1 is SQVTM and CDR2 ANQGSEA. This CDR3 contains 13 residues. CDR3 amino acids: CSVGTGFADTQYF. In nucleotides, the CDR3 is TGCAGCGTTGGGACAGGGTTTGCAGATACGCAGTATTTT.

This clonotype was recorded many times. This sequence joins TRBV5-1 and TRBJ1-2, with TRBD1 matching 8 bases. The germline CDR1 and CDR2 sequences are SGHRS and YFSETQ. After removal of 2 bases from V and 2 bases from J, the junction contained 5 bases not matched to a gene. The CDR3 length is 15 residues. CDR3 region: CASSLPGQENYGYTF. The CDR3 bases are TGCGCCAGCAGCTTACCGGGACAGGAGAACTATGGCTACACCTTC.

There are many counts of this clonotype. The chain is built from TRBV7-8 and TRBJ1-4; no reliable D call. There are 16 residues in the CDR3. Trimming took 1 base from V and 0 from J, leaving 9 bases between them. In germline, CDR1 is SGHVS, CDR2 FQNEAQ. For the CDR3, the DNA is TGTGCCAGCAGCTTAGTAGCTGCTGCAACTAATGAAAAACTGTTTTTT. Its translation is CASSLVAAATNEKLFF.

This clonotype turned up a few times. The chain uses TRBV4-2 and TRBJ1-2; a possible D gene is TRBD1 (6 bases). V was trimmed by 0 bases and J by 0 bases, leaving 14 bases between them. In germline, CDR1 is LGHNA, CDR2 YNFKEQ. The CDR3 is 17 residues long. The CDR3 DNA follows: TGTGCCAGCAGCCAAGAACCGACAGGAAGCGCTAACTATGGCTACACCTTC. It codes for CASSQEPTGSANYGYTF.

The chain is built from TRBV5-4 and TRBJ2-5; D is perhaps TRBD1 (5 bases). Between the trimmed V and J ends, which lost 3 bases and 3 bases, there was a span of 12 bases. The CDR3 is 14 amino acids. The germline V gene has CDR1 SGHNT and CDR2 YYREEE (reference sequence). Here the CDR3 reads CASSSALGEETQYF. For the CDR3, the DNA is TGTGCCAGCAGCTCGGCCTTAGGGGAAGAGACCCAGTACTTC.

The V call is TRBV3-1, the J call TRBJ1-1; no clear D gene. The CDR3 loop spans 13 amino acids. Germline assignment: CDR1 LGHDT and CDR2 YNNKEL (reference sequence). The V end was cut by 4 bases, the J end by 5 bases, with 11 bases between. CDR3 sequence (DNA): TGTGCCAGCAGCCCCCTTGGGGTAACTGAAGCTTTCTTT. This encodes CASSPLGVTEAFF.

V and J are TRBV24-1 and TRBJ2-5; 14 bases are shared with TRBD2. The DNA end lines up better with TRBJ2-1; the J call may be wrong. Germline V gives CDR1 KGHDR, CDR2 SFDVKD. This CDR3 spans 16 amino acids. The CDR3 sequence: CATSDPGTSGSGEQFF. CDR3 coding DNA: TGTGCCACCAGTGACCCCGGGACTAGCGGGAGTGGAGAGCAGTTCTTC.

The CDR3 is CASSYSSSSYNEQFF. CDR3 DNA sequence: TGTGCCAGCAGTTACTCCTCTAGCTCCTACAATGAGCAGTTCTTC. This sequence joins TRBV6-5 and TRBJ2-1; D remains ambiguous. The V and J ends lost 0 bases and 0 bases respectively, with 6 bases between them. This CDR3 is 15 amino acids long. In germline, CDR1 is MNHEY, CDR2 SVGAGI.

CDR3 sequence: CASSQDLPTRANYGYTF. The DNA for the CDR3 is TGCGCCAGCAGCCAAGATCTGCCGACTCGAGCTAACTATGGCTACACCTTC. The chain has TRBV4-1 and TRBJ1-2; D unresolved. In germline, CDR1 is MGHRA, CDR2 YSYEKL. Trimming shortened V by 0 bases and J by 0 bases, and 14 bases separated the two germline ends. The CDR3 length is 17 residues.